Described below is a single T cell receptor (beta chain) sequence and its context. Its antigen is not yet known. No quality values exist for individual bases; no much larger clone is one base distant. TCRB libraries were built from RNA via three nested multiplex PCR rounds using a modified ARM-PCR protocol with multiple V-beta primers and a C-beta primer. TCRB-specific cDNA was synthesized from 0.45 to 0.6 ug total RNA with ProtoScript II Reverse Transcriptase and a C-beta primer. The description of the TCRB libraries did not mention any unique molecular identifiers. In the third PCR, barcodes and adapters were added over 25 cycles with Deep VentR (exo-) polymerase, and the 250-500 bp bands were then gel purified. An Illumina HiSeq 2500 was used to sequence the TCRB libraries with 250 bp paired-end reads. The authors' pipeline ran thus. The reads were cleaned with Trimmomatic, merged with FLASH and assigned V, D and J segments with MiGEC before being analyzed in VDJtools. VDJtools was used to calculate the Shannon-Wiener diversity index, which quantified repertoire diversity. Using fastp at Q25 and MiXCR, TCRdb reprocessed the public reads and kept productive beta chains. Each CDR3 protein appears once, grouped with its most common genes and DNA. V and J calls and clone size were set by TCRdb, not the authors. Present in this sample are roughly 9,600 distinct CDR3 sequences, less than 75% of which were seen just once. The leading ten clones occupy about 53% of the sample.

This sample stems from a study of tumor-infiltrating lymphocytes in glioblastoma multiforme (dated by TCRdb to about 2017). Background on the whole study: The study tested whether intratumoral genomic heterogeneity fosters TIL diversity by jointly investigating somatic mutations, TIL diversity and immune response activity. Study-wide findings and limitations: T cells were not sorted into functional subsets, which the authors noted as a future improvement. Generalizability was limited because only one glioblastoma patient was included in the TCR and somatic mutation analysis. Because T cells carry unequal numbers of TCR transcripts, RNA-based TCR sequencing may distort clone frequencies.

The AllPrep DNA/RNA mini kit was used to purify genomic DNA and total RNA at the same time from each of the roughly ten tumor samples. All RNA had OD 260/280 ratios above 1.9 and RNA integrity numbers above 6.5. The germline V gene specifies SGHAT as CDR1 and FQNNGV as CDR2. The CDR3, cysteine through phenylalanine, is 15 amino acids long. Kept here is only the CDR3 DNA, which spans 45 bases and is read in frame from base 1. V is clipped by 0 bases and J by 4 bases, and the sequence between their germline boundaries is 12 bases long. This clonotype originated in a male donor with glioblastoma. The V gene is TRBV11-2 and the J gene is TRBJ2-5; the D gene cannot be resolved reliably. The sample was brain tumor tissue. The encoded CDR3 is CASSLEFQALETQYF. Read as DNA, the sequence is TGTGCCAGCAGCTTAGAGTTTCAGGCATTAGAGACCCAGTACTTC.